The sequence of this T cell receptor beta chain was determined in a study of T cells in Graves' hyperthyroidism and ophthalmopathy. Study-level information: Upon initial diagnosis and before any treatment, peripheral blood was collected.

The TCR beta CDR3 regions underwent amplification using RNA transcripts as the source. Using the HTBI primer set, a first-round RT-PCR was run on the TCR CDR3. TCRdb reprocessed the multiplex PCR reads via MiXCR and lists one record per CDR3 protein. The table records 500,000 to 550,000 distinct CDR3 sequences, just under 20% of them present only once. This clonotype was seen at least ten times. Exclusions: uncontrolled infection, other autoimmune disease, pregnancy, lactation. This TCR came from a man between 35 and 55 years old with Graves' ophthalmopathy. Sequencing was performed on blood.

This chain's CDR3 is CASSGQGYGYTF. CDR3 coding DNA: TGTGCCAGCAGCGGACAGGGCTATGGCTACACCTTC. The chain combines TRBV12-3 or TRBV12-4 with TRBJ1-2, with 8 bases that match TRBD1. V was pared by 6 bases and J by 4 bases, with 1 base of the junction left unmatched. The CDR3 is made up of 12 amino acids.